Included here is one T cell receptor (beta chain) sequence, with context. This sample stems from a study of blood T cell repertoires in COVID-19. In the study overall: Donors in Cohort 3 counted as recovered after two negative PCRs, clearance, or symptom resolution. Both acute and convalescent COVID-19 samples were obtained from the United States, Italy and Spain. PBMCs, B-cell-depleted T cells, or T cells were the source of the cDNA or gDNA that made up the material.

The method was immunoSEQ multiplex PCR; TCRdb's version includes in-frame clones alone and lacks a portion of them. In the table there are under 150,000 clones, over 75% of which are singletons. Residents of over 20 US areas, aged roughly 18 to 95 years, made up the participants. The CDR3 consists of 16 residues. Trimming removed 2 bases from V and 3 bases from J, with 16 bases in between. From germline, CDR1 is MNHEY and CDR2 SMNVEV (reference sequence). The J gene is TRBJ1-2, the V gene TRBV27, with D uncertain. The receptor was isolated from a man over 45 in a cohort exposed to, infected with or recovered from COVID-19 (not recorded which). Sequencing was done on a sample of PBMCs or T cells enriched from blood (not recorded which). In DNA form, the CDR3 reads TGTGCCAGCAGTTTAGTCGGGGTGCCCCGTGACTATGGCTACACCTTC. It translates to CASSLVGVPRDYGYTF.